Reported below is one TCR beta chain. Generated by immunoSEQ multiplex PCR, the TCRdb table keeps only in-frame clones and is missing some. Of 250,000 to 350,000 clones detected, roughly three quarters appear once; the ten largest clones hold approximately 5.1%. These data come from a study of cytotoxic CD8 clonotypes in ibrutinib-treated CLL. The J segment lost 7 bases and the V segment lost 2 bases, leaving 7 bases of the junction unmatched. Germline V gene sequence: CDR1 SGDLS, CDR2 YYNGEE. The CDR3 sequence is 15 residues long. The clonotype was recovered from a human donor with chronic lymphocytic leukemia. Sequenced here: PBMCs, sampled at disease progression, from a patient treated with ibrutinib. The V gene is TRBV9, the J gene TRBJ2-1; the match to TRBD2 covers 9 bases. The DNA of the CDR3 is TGTGCCAGCAGCGTCGCGGGAGGGCCAGGAAATGAGCAGTTCTTC. Its translation is CASSVAGGPGNEQFF. Supplemented by reference TRBV9 and TRBJ2-1, the full variable domain reads DSGVTQTPKHLITATGQRVTLRCSPRSGDLSVYWYQQSLDQGLQFLIQYYNGEERAKGNILERFSAQQFPDLHSELNLSSLELGDSALYFCASSVAGGPGNEQFFGPGTRLTVL.